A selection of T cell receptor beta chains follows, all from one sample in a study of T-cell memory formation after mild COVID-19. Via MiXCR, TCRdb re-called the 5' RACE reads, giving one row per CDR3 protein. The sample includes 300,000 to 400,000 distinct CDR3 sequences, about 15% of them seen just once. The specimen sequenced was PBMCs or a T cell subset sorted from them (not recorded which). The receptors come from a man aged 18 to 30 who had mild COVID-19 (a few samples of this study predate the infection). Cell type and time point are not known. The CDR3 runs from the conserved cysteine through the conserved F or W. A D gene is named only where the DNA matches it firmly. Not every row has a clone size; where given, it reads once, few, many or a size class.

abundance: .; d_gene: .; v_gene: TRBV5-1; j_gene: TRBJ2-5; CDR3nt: TGCGCCAGCAGAACCTACCAAGAGACCCAGTACTTC; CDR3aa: CASRTYQETQYF
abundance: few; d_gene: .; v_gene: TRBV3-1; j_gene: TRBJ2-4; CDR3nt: TGTGCCAGCAGCCAAGAAGTCGGAGTAAACATTCAGTACTTC; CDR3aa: CASSQEVGVNIQYF
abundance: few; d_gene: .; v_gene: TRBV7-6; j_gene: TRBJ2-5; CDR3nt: TGTGCCAGCAGCACTGGAGGCGAAGAGACCCAGTACTTC; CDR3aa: CASSTGGEETQYF
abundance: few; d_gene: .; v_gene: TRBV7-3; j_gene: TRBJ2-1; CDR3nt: TGTGCCAGCAGCCCCACTAGGGAAGCGGAGCAGTTCTTC; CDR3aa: CASSPTREAEQFF
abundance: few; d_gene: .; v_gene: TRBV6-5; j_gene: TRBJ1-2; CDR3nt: TGTGCCAGCAGTTACAGGGGGGGCACGGGCTACACCTTC; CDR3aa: CASSYRGGTGYTF
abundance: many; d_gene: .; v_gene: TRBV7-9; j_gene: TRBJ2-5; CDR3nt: TGTGCCAGCAGCTTAAAGCGGAAAGAGACCCAGTACTTC; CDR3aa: CASSLKRKETQYF
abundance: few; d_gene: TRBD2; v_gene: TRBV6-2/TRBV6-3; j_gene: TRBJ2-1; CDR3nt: TGTGCCAGCAGTTACTGGGATAGCGGGCAATACAATGAGCAGTTCTTC; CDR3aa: CASSYWDSGQYNEQFF
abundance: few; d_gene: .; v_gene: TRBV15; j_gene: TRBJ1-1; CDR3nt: TGTGCCACCAGCAGAGAGGTAGGGGTGAGTGAAGCTTTCTTT; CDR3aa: CATSREVGVSEAFF
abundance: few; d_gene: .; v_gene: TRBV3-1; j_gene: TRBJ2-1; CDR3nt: TGTGCCAGCAGCCAAGCCGGGGACTACAATGAGCAGTTCTTC; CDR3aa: CASSQAGDYNEQFF
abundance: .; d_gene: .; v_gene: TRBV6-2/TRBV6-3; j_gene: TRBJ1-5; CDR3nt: TGTGCCAGCAGTTACAGGACCGCTGGTAGCAATCAGCCCCAGCATTTT; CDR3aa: CASSYRTAGSNQPQHF
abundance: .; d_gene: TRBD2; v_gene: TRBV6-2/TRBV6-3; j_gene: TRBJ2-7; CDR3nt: TGTGCCAGCAGCCCGACTAGCGGCAGGAACTACGAGCAGTACTTC; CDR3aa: CASSPTSGRNYEQYF
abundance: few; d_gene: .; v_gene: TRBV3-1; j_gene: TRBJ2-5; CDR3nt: TGTGCCAGCAGCCAATTTGTAGGCGGGGAAGAGACCCAGTACTTC; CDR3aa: CASSQFVGGEETQYF
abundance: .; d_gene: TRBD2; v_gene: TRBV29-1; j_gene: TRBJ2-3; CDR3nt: TGCAGCGTTGAAGACGGCGGGGGGGGAGATACGCAGTATTTT; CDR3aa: CSVEDGGGGDTQYF
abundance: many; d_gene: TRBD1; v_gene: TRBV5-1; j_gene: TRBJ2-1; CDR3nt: TGCGCCAGCAGCATGCCACTGGCCGGGACAGGGTGGAATGAGCAGTTCTTC; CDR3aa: CASSMPLAGTGWNEQFF
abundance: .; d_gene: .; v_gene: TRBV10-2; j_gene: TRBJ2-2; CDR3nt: TGCGCCAGCAAACCACCCGGACCTACATCCGGGGAGCTGTTTTTT; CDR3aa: CASKPPGPTSGELFF
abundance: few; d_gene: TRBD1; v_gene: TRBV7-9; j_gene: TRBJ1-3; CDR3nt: TGTGCCAGCAGCTTTGGGACAGCAAGAAACACCATATATTTT; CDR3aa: CASSFGTARNTIYF
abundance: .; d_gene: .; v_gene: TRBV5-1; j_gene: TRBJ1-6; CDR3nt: TGCGCCAGCACCTCCCTAGGGGGAATCGATTCACCCCTCCACTTT; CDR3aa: CASTSLGGIDSPLHF
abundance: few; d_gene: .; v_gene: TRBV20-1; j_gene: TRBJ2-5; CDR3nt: TGCAGTGCTGGACAATACCAAGAGACCCAGTACTTC; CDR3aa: CSAGQYQETQYF
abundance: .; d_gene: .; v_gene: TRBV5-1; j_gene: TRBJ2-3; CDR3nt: TGCGCCAGCAGCTTAGGCGGGGAGAGCACAGATACGCAGTATTTT; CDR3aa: CASSLGGESTDTQYF
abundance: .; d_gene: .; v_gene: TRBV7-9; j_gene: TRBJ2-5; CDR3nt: TGTGCCAGCAGCTTAGGTTCCAGGGTGGAGACCCAGTACTTC; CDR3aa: CASSLGSRVETQYF
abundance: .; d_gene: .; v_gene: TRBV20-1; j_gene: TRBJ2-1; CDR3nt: TGCAGTGCTAGAGCACTACGGACAACTCCCTACAATGAGCAGTTCTTC; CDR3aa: CSARALRTTPYNEQFF
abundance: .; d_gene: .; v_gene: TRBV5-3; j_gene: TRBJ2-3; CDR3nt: TGTGCCAGAAGCTTGGTCACAGGGGAGGCCACAGATACGCAGTATTTT; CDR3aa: CARSLVTGEATDTQYF
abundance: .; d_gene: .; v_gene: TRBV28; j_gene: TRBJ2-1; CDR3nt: TGTGCCAGCAGTTTTTACGGTGAGCAGTTCTTC; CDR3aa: CASSFYGEQFF
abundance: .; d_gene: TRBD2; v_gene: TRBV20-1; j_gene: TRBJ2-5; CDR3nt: TGCAGTGCTAAGCCTAGCGGGAACCAAGAGACCCAGTACTTC; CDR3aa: CSAKPSGNQETQYF
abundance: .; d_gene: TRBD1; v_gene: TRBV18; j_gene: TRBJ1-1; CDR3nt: TGTGCCAGCTCATTTACTTGGGACAGGGGGAACACTGAAGCTTTCTTT; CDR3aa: CASSFTWDRGNTEAFF
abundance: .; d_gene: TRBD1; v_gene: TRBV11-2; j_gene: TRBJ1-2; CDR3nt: TGTGCCAGCAGCTTGAGTGTAGGGGGCACGACTAACTATGGCTACACCTTC; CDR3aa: CASSLSVGGTTNYGYTF
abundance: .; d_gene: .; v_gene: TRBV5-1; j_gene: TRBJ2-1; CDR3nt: TGCGCCAGCAGGCAGGGACCCTCTGAATACAATGAGCAGTTCTTC; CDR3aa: CASRQGPSEYNEQFF
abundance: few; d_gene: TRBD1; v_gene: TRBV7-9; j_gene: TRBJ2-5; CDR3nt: TGTGCCAGCAGCCTCCTGACGGACTGGGACAGAGAGACCCAGTACTTC; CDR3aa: CASSLLTDWDRETQYF
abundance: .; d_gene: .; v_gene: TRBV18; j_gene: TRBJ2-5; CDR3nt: TGTGCCAGCTCACCACCTACTAGAGAGACCCAGTACTTC; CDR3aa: CASSPPTRETQYF
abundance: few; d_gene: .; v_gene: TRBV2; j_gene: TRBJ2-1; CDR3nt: TGTGCCAGCAGGAGGACAGCCTACAATGAGCAGTTCTTC; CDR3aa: CASRRTAYNEQFF
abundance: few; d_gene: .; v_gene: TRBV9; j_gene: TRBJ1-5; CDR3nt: TGTGCCAGCAGCTCTGGACAGCACAATCAGCCCCAGCATTTT; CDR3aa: CASSSGQHNQPQHF
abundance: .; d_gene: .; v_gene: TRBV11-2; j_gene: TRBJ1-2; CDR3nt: TGTGCCAGCAGCTTAGCGGAAGACTATGGCTACACCTTC; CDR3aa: CASSLAEDYGYTF
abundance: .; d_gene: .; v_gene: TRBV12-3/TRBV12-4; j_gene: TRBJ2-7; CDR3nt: TGTGCCAGCAGTAGGCGGGCCTCCTCCTACGAGCAGTACTTC; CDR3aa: CASSRRASSYEQYF
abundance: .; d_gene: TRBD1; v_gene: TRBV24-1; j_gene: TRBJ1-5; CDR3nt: TGTGCCACCAGTGATTCTTTAGGACAGGGGGGCGGGTTTAGCAATCAGCCCCAGCATTTT; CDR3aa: CATSDSLGQGGGFSNQPQHF
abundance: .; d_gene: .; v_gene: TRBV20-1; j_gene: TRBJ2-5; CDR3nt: TGCAGTGCTCCCACGGGTGAAGAGACCCAGTACTTC; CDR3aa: CSAPTGEETQYF
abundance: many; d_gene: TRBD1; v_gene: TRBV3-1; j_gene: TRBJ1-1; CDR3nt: TGTGCCAGCAGCCAAGTAATAGGGGACAGAGCTTTCTTT; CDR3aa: CASSQVIGDRAFF
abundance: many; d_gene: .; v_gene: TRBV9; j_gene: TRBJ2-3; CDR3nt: TGTGCCAGCAGCCCCTACGGGGATACGCAGTATTTT; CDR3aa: CASSPYGDTQYF
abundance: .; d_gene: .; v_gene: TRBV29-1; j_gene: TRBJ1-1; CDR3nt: TGCAGCGCGCCACAGGGTGACACTGAAGCTTTCTTT; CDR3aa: CSAPQGDTEAFF
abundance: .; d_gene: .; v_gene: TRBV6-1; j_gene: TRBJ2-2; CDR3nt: TGTGCCAGCAGTGCGTCTCGGTTTGGGACCGGGGAGCTGTTTTTT; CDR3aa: CASSASRFGTGELFF
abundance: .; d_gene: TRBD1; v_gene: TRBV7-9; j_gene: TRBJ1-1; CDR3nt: TGTGCCAGCAGCTTAGCACGCGCCGGGACAGGCCCTTTGAACACTGAAGCTTTCTTT; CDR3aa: CASSLARAGTGPLNTEAFF
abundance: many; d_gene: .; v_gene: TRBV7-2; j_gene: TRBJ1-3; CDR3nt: TGTGCCAGCAGCCCCGGCCCCTTCTCTGGAAACACCATATATTTT; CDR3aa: CASSPGPFSGNTIYF
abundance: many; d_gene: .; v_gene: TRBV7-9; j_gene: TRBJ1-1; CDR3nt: TGTGCCAGCAGCTTAGCCCGGGGGCCGGCTTTCTTT; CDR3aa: CASSLARGPAFF
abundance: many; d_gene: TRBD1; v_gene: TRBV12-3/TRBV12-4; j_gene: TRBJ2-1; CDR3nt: TGTGCCAGCACCAAGGGACAGGGGGCCTACAATGAGCAGTTCTTC; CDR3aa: CASTKGQGAYNEQFF
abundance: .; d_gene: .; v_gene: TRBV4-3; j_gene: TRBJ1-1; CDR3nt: TGCGCCAGCAGCCAAGGAGGATCTGAAGCTTTCTTT; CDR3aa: CASSQGGSEAFF
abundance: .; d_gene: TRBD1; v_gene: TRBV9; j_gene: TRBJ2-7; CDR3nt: TGTGCCAGCGGCCATGGAGACAGGGACACGGACGAGCAGTACTTC; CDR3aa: CASGHGDRDTDEQYF
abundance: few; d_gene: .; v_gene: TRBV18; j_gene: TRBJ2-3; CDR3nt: TGTGCCAGCTCACCACCGGCCAAAGATACGCAGTATTTT; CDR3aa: CASSPPAKDTQYF
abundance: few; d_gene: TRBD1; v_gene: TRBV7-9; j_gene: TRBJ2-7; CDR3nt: TGTGCCAGCAGACCTAAAACAGGGGACGAGCAGTACTTC; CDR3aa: CASRPKTGDEQYF
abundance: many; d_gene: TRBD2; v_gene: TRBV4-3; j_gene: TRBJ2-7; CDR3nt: TGCGCCAGCAGCCTTACCAGGGCGGGGGGCCTCTGGGAGCAGTACTTC; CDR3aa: CASSLTRAGGLWEQYF
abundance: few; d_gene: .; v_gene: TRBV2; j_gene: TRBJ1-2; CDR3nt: TGTGCCAGCAGTGAACAAGGGGCGGACTATGGCTACACCTTC; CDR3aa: CASSEQGADYGYTF
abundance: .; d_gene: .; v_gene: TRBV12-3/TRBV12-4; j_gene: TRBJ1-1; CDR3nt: TGTGCCAGCAGTTTCGGTCACGGGAACACTGAAGCTTTCTTT; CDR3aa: CASSFGHGNTEAFF
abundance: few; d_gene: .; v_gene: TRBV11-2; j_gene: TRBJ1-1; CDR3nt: TGTGCCAGCAGCTTCATGGGTGAGGAAGCTTTCTTT; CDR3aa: CASSFMGEEAFF
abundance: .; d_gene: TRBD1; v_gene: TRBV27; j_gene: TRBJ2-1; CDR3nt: TGTGCCAGCGGATACCTTCCCGGGACAGGGCACAATGAGCAGTTCTTC; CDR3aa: CASGYLPGTGHNEQFF
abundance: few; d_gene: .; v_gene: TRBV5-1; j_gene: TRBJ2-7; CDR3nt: TGCGCCAGCAGTTTACCCCAAACCTACGAGCAGTACTTC; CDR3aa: CASSLPQTYEQYF
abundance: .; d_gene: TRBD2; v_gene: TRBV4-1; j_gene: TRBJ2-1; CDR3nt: TGCGCCAGCAGCCCGGGACTAGCGGGGGAGAATGAGCAGTTCTTC; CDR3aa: CASSPGLAGENEQFF
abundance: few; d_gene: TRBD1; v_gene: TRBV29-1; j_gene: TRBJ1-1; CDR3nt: TGCAGCGCCTACAGGGGAGGTGAAGCTTTCTTT; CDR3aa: CSAYRGGEAFF
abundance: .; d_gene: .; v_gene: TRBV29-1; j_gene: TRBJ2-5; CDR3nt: TGCAGCGTTAGGCTAGGGCGAGAGACCCAGTACTTC; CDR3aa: CSVRLGRETQYF
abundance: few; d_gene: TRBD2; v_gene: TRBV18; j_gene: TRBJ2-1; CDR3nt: TGTGCCAGCTCACCACCTAGCGGGGGGGCCCTTTTAAATGAGCAGTTCTTC; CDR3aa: CASSPPSGGALLNEQFF
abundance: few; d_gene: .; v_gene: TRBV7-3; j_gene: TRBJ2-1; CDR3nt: TGTGCCAGCAGCTTAAGGCCTCAGGAGGAGCAGTTCTTC; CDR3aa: CASSLRPQEEQFF
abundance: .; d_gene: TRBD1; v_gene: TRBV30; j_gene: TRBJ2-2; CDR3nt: TGTGCCTTGGGACAGCCGAACACCGGGGAGCTGTTTTTT; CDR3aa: CALGQPNTGELFF
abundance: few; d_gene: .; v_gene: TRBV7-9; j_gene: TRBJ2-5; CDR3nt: TGTGCCAGCACCCCCAGCGCGTCCCAAGAGACCCAGTACTTC; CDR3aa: CASTPSASQETQYF